This TCR beta chain was identified in a study of blood T cell repertoires in COVID-19. About the study: The United States, Italy and Spain were the sources of the acute and convalescent COVID-19 samples. The cDNA or gDNA used as material had been derived from T cells, B-cell-depleted T cells, or PBMCs.

Original methodology: The assay estimated nucleated cells by amplifying reference gene primers. Sequenced by immunoSEQ multiplex PCR; TCRdb stores in-frame clones only, minus some. The D gene and trimming were derived from the DNA, and the V and J assignments and clone size from that table. The sample includes under 150,000 clones, 70% to 90% seen only once; the top ten take nearly 3%. V was cut by 4 bases and J by 7 bases, with 9 bases left in between. The CDR3 covers 12 residues. The V gene's germline CDR1 is SGHTS and CDR2 YDEGEE. The receptor was derived from a woman between 35 and 50 years old with active or convalescent COVID-19. V is TRBV5-8 and J is TRBJ2-1; D not resolved. The sample taken for sequencing was peripheral blood. The CDR3 loop is CASSRARNEQFF. The CDR3 DNA follows: TGTGCCAGCAGCCGAGCTAGGAATGAGCAGTTCTTC.